The next 30 T cell receptor beta chains were all read from a single sample in a study of CD8 T cells in ankylosing spondylitis (dated by TCRdb to between 2016 and 2019). Preparation of the library involved 5' RACE. The reads were generated on an Illumina HiSeq 2500. TCRdb reprocessing: public reads trimmed at Q25 with fastp, clones called with MiXCR, in-frame beta chains kept. Here each entry gathers all rows of one CDR3 protein and keeps the most common genes and DNA. The sample table contains 200,000 to 250,000 distinct CDR3 sequences; only one count was recorded for roughly a tenth of them. Under 25% of the sample belongs to the ten largest clones. The sample comprised blood, either unsorted or a sorted T cell fraction (not recorded which). The receptors stem from a male donor with ankylosing spondylitis or in good health (not recorded which).

This clonotype was picked up many times. This sequence joins TRBV20-1 and TRBJ1-1, with no clear D. Trimming stripped 1 base from V and 1 base from J, with 7 bases between. CDR1 DFQATT and CDR2 SNEGSKA come from the germline V gene (reference sequence). The CDR3 is made up of 13 amino acids. CDR3 sequence reads: CSARVSQNTEAFF. The CDR3 coding sequence is TGCAGTGCTAGAGTCAGCCAGAACACTGAAGCTTTCTTT.

This clonotype was counted at least ten times. The chain is built from TRBV5-1 and TRBJ1-1; D remains unclear. CDR1 is SGHRS and CDR2 is YFSETQ in the germline V gene. This CDR3 comprises 13 residues. Trimming pared 6 bases from V and 1 base from J, leaving 10 bases between. CDR3 in amino acids: CASNYLTNTEAFF. The CDR3 DNA reads TGCGCCAGCAACTACTTAACGAACACTGAAGCTTTCTTT. The full variable domain, in which reference TRBV5-1 and TRBJ1-1 provide the parts outside the CDR3, is KAGVTQTPRYLIKTRGQQVTLSCSPISGHRSVSWYQQTPGQGLQFLFEYFSETQRNKGNFPGRFSGRQFSNSRSEMNVSTLELGDSALYLCASNYLTNTEAFFGQGTRLTVV.

This clonotype was counted ten times or more. The chain joins TRBV5-1 to TRBJ2-7; D gene unclear. The germline V and J ends were trimmed by 4 bases and 4 bases, with 15 bases remaining between them. Germline assignment: CDR1 SGHRS and CDR2 YFSETQ. This CDR3 has 14 residues. CDR3: CASSPLGIQYEQYF. In nucleotides, the CDR3 is TGCGCCAGCAGCCCCTTGGGGATACAGTACGAGCAGTACTTC. The whole variable domain, filled in from reference TRBV5-1 and TRBJ2-7, reads KAGVTQTPRYLIKTRGQQVTLSCSPISGHRSVSWYQQTPGQGLQFLFEYFSETQRNKGNFPGRFSGRQFSNSRSEMNVSTLELGDSALYLCASSPLGIQYEQYFGPGTRLTVT.

This clonotype showed up many times. The chain recombines TRBV7-8 with TRBJ1-1; D is ambiguous. Trimming removed 7 bases at V and 4 bases at J, with 16 bases between. The length of the CDR3 is 14 residues. Germline assignment: CDR1 SGHVS and CDR2 FQNEAQ. CDR3 nucleotide sequence: TGTGCCAGCACCTTGGCGGAGGCGAGCACTGAAGCTTTCTTT. Its protein is CASTLAEASTEAFF.

This clonotype has at least ten counts. The chain joins TRBV5-1 to TRBJ2-2; D possibly uses TRBD1 or TRBD2 (6 bases each). The germline V gene has CDR1 SGHRS and CDR2 YFSETQ. V was cut by 1 base and J by 0 bases, with 16 bases left in between. The CDR3 covers 18 residues. This CDR3 is CASSLMIRGTPNTGELFF. The CDR3 bases are TGCGCCAGCAGCTTGATGATCCGCGGGACACCGAACACCGGGGAGCTGTTTTTT.

This clonotype was detected ten times or more. This chain uses TRBV6-1 with TRBJ2-3, with 9 positions matching TRBD2. The CDR3 length is 15 residues. V was clipped by 8 bases and J by 3 bases; unmatched bases: 9. The germline V gene encodes CDR1 MNHNS and CDR2 SASEGT. The CDR3 loop is CASAWGRGGTDTQYF. CDR3 bases: TGTGCCAGCGCGTGGGGGCGGGGGGGGACAGATACGCAGTATTTT.

This clonotype was counted between two and nine times. The chain uses TRBV6-1 and TRBJ2-5; D not resolved. V was shortened by 6 bases and J by 4 bases, with 12 bases between the two germline ends. Germline CDR1 is MNHNS and CDR2 is SASEGT. CDR3 length: 13 amino acids. The CDR3 region is CASRGSGPETQYF. CDR3 nucleotide sequence: TGTGCCAGCAGAGGATCCGGGCCAGAGACCCAGTACTTC.

The chain recombines TRBV20-1 with TRBJ2-2; maybe TRBD1 (5 bases). The CDR3 contains 12 residues. Per germline, CDR1 DFQATT and CDR2 SNEGSKA (reference sequence). V shed 4 bases and J shed 5 bases, with 8 bases lying between them. CDR3 DNA sequence: TGCAGTGCTAATGCAGGGACCGGGGAGCTGTTTTTT. It encodes CSANAGTGELFF.

In this sample, this clonotype turned up many times. This chain uses TRBV12-3 or TRBV12-4 with TRBJ1-6; 8 positions match TRBD1. The trim removed 5 bases at V and 0 bases at J, leaving 6 bases unmatched. The CDR3 consists of 17 residues. The CDR3 region has the DNA TGTGCCAGCAGTCCCACAGGGGGACGCTCCTATAATTCACCCCTCCACTTT. Translating gives CASSPTGGRSYNSPLHF.

This clonotype was seen many times. The J gene is TRBJ1-5, the V gene TRBV9; perhaps TRBD1 as D (5 bases). V lost 0 bases and J 2 bases, leaving 9 bases between the germline ends. CDR1 and CDR2 from the germline V gene are SGDLS and YYNGEE. The CDR3 is made up of 15 amino acids. The CDR3 is CASSVGGDGNQPQHF. As DNA, the CDR3 is TGTGCCAGCAGCGTAGGAGGGGACGGCAATCAGCCCCAGCATTTT.

There are many counts of this clonotype. This chain uses TRBV2 with TRBJ2-2, with D possibly called TRBD1 or TRBD2 (5 bases each). The CDR3 covers 17 residues. Trimming pared 7 bases from V and 3 bases from J, leaving 21 bases between. Germline CDR1 reads SNHLY; CDR2 reads FYNNEI. In DNA, the CDR3 is TGTGCCAGCAATCGACGTCCGGGACCATGGGACACCGGGGAGCTGTTTTTT. Protein product: CASNRRPGPWDTGELFF.

This clonotype was counted a single time. This chain uses TRBV12-3 or TRBV12-4 with TRBJ1-3; D gene uncertain. V lost 6 bases and J 5 bases, leaving 11 bases between the germline ends. This CDR3 has 13 residues. This CDR3 is CASSPGVRNTIYF. Written as DNA, the CDR3 is TGTGCCAGCAGCCCCGGGGTAAGAAACACCATATATTTT.

This clonotype was counted between two and nine times. The CDR3 DNA reads TGTGCCAGCAGCCGGGTGGACACAAATTCACCCCTCCACTTT. This gives the protein CASSRVDTNSPLHF. This chain joins TRBV5-8 and TRBJ1-6; the D gene is possibly TRBD1 (5 bases). This CDR3 is 14 amino acids long. The germline CDR1 and CDR2 sequences are SGHTS and YDEGEE. V was shortened by 4 bases and J by 7 bases, with 12 bases between the two germline ends.

The table lists this clonotype with many counts. The chain couples TRBV7-9 to TRBJ2-7; a weak D match, TRBD2 (6 bases). CDR3 length: 17 amino acids. Germline CDR1 and CDR2: SEHNR and FQNEAQ (reference sequence). V lost 3 bases and J 0 bases, leaving 18 bases between the germline ends. DNA for the CDR3: TGTGCCAGCAGCTTGAGGTTGGAGGGGTTTAGCTCCTACGAGCAGTACTTC. Encoded protein: CASSLRLEGFSSYEQYF.

At least ten counts were recorded for this clonotype. V gene TRBV2 combines with J gene TRBJ2-2; D not certain. Germline V gene sequence: CDR1 SNHLY, CDR2 FYNNEI. The CDR3 runs to 10 residues. The V and J ends lost 7 bases and 11 bases respectively, with 8 bases between them. CDR3 protein: CASKEFELFF. The CDR3 coding sequence is TGTGCCAGCAAAGAGTTCGAGCTGTTTTTT.

The sample holds many counts of this clonotype. This sequence joins TRBV28 and TRBJ2-1, with 10 bases identical to TRBD2. The CDR3 runs to 14 residues. Losses at the gene ends were 7 bases for V and 4 bases for J; bases not matched to a gene: 4. The germline gives CDR1 MDHEN, CDR2 SYDVKM. The DNA for the CDR3 is TGTGCCAGCAAGAGCGGGGGGGAGTACAATGAGCAGTTCTTC. It yields the protein CASKSGGEYNEQFF.

The table lists this clonotype with many counts. J is TRBJ1-4 and V is TRBV7-9, with 10 bases aligning to TRBD1. The CDR3 loop spans 14 amino acids. The ends lost 5 bases at V and 8 bases at J; junction bases unmatched: 5. Germline V gene lookup returns CDR1 SEHNR and CDR2 FQNEAQ (reference sequence). As DNA, the CDR3 is TGTGCCAGCAGCCCGGGACAGGGGAAAGAAAAACTGTTTTTT. It specifies CASSPGQGKEKLFF.

This clonotype was detected many times. The chain joins TRBV28 to TRBJ2-7; a weak D match, TRBD2 (6 bases). Trimming shortened V by 8 bases and J by 1 base, and 12 bases separated the two germline ends. The CDR3 runs to 13 residues. Germline CDR1 reads MDHEN; CDR2 reads SYDVKM. The CDR3 loop reads CASSGGISYEQYF. DNA for the CDR3: TGTGCCAGCTCCGGGGGAATATCCTACGAGCAGTACTTC.

At least ten counts were recorded for this clonotype. This chain joins TRBV29-1 and TRBJ2-5, with a possible D match to TRBD2 (6 bases). Trimming left V 4 bases short and J 0 bases short, with 9 bases between. Per the germline V gene, CDR1 is SQVTM and CDR2 is ANQGSEA. This CDR3 spans 13 amino acids. CDR3 bases: TGCAGCGTTGTTGGGGGGAACCAAGAGACCCAGTACTTC. The encoded protein is CSVVGGNQETQYF.

The chain employs TRBV5-1 and TRBJ1-5; possible D gene TRBD1, 5 bases. This CDR3 is 14 amino acids long. Trimming cost V 5 bases and J 2 bases, with 11 bases left between them. The germline gives CDR1 SGHRS, CDR2 YFSETQ. This CDR3 is CASSGGLGNQPQHF. The CDR3, as DNA: TGCGCCAGCAGTGGGGGGTTGGGCAATCAGCCCCAGCATTTT.

The gene calls are TRBV5-5 and TRBJ1-1, with D possibly being TRBD1 (5 bases). Germline loops: CDR1 SGHKS, CDR2 YYEKEE (reference sequence). This CDR3 is 14 amino acids long. V lost 3 bases, J lost 4 bases, and 13 bases lay in between. The CDR3 spells CASSSVPGGTEAFF. The CDR3 coding sequence is TGTGCCAGCAGCTCCGTGCCTGGGGGCACTGAAGCTTTCTTT.

Ten or more counts support this clonotype. The V call is TRBV12-3 or TRBV12-4, the J call TRBJ2-1, with TRBD2 identical over 9 bases. This CDR3 is 17 amino acids long. J lost 2 bases, V lost 5 bases, and 10 bases had no gene match. The CDR3 region is CASSRASGASTYNEQFF. The CDR3 coding sequence is TGTGCCAGCAGTCGGGCTAGCGGGGCTTCAACCTACAATGAGCAGTTCTTC.

This rearrangement joins TRBV3-1 to TRBJ2-7; D is unresolved. Germline-derived CDR1 and CDR2 are LGHDT and YNNKEL (reference sequence). The CDR3 sequence is 14 residues long. V lost 1 base and J lost 4, with 11 bases in between. DNA of the CDR3: TGTGCCAGCAGCCAAGCAAGGGTGGCGTACGAGCAGTACTTC. This sequence encodes CASSQARVAYEQYF.

This clonotype was picked up many times. The chain has TRBV14 and TRBJ1-6, with D tentatively TRBD1 (6 bases). The V end was cut by 0 bases, the J end by 7 bases, with 16 bases between. The germline CDR1 and CDR2 sequences are SGHDN and FVKESK. The CDR3 contains 17 residues. CDR3 amino acids: CASSQDTFDRRNSPLHF. The CDR3 DNA is TGTGCCAGCAGCCAAGATACTTTTGACAGGAGAAATTCACCCCTCCACTTT.

In this sample, this clonotype turned up many times. The V call is TRBV5-1, the J call TRBJ2-3; a possible D gene is TRBD1 (6 bases). Germline CDR1 and CDR2: SGHRS and YFSETQ. The length of the CDR3 is 16 residues. The V gene lost 5 bases and the J gene lost 4 bases, with 20 bases spanning the gap. The CDR3 here is CASSRNRDELADTQYF. The CDR3 region has the DNA TGCGCCAGCAGTCGGAACAGGGACGAGTTGGCAGATACGCAGTATTTT.

The sample holds many counts of this clonotype. The gene calls are TRBV20-1 and TRBJ1-2; TRBD1 matches 9 bases. This CDR3 region has 14 residues. The germline gives CDR1 DFQATT, CDR2 SNEGSKA (reference sequence). J gave up 7 bases and V 6 bases, and 12 bases lay outside the gene matches. Written as DNA, the CDR3 is TGCAGTGCGAGGGGGACAGGGACTACAGGTGGCTACACCTTC. Protein product: CSARGTGTTGGYTF.

This clonotype was seen many times. The V gene is TRBV5-6, the J gene TRBJ1-5; 10 nucleotides match TRBD1. With 2 bases clipped from V and 0 bases from J, the junction kept 2 bases outside the gene matches. Germline loops: CDR1 SGHDT, CDR2 YYEEEE. The CDR3 consists of 16 residues. This CDR3 is CASSFGTGVSNQPQHF. The CDR3 bases are TGTGCCAGCAGCTTTGGGACAGGGGTTAGCAATCAGCCCCAGCATTTT. The full variable domain, in which reference TRBV5-6 and TRBJ1-5 provide the parts outside the CDR3, is DAGVTQSPTHLIKTRGQQVTLRCSPKSGHDTVSWYQQALGQGPQFIFQYYEEEERQRGNFPDRFSGHQFPNYSSELNVNALLLGDSALYLCASSFGTGVSNQPQHFGDGTRLSIL.

With respect to this clonotype: At one end, the junction sequence differs from germline, possibly due to a read error. The V and J genes are TRBV9 and TRBJ1-6; D uncertain. The CDR3 covers 15 residues. The V gene's germline CDR1 is SGDLS and CDR2 YYNGEE. The CDR3 nucleotides are TGTGCCACCAGCGGAGAGGTAGACCCGAGGGCACCCCTCCACTTT. Translation gives CATSGEVDPRAPLHF.

This clonotype came up many times. The chain carries TRBV24-1 and TRBJ2-1, with D possibly being TRBD1 (6 bases). CDR3 size: 14 residues. CDR1 is KGHDR and CDR2 is SFDVKD in the germline V gene. Deletions cut 3 bases from V and 6 bases from J, with 11 bases between. The CDR3, as DNA: TGTGCCACCAGTGATAGAACAGGGTCCAATGAGCAGTTCTTC. Protein product: CATSDRTGSNEQFF.

The rearrangement uses TRBV29-1 and TRBJ2-3; D unclear. Germline lookup yields CDR1 SQVTM and CDR2 ANQGSEA. The CDR3 has 10 amino acids. The V end was cut by 3 bases, the J end by 5 bases, with 3 bases between. In DNA, the CDR3 is TGCAGCGTTGAGGGAGATACGCAGTATTTT. It is translated as CSVEGDTQYF.